This T cell receptor (beta chain) emerged from a study of neurological immune-mediated disorders. A single record per CDR3 protein comes from TCRdb applying MiXCR to the 5' RACE reads. In the table there are under 80,000 distinct CDR3 sequences, 4% to 5.5% of which are singletons. Per the germline V gene, CDR1 is DFQATT and CDR2 is SNEGSKA (reference sequence). CDR3 length: 16 residues. V lost 5 bases and J lost 2; bases outside the gene matches: 11. This clonotype appeared many times. This sequence originates from a woman aged 45-65 years with multiple sclerosis. The specimen sequenced was PBMCs. The rearrangement uses TRBV20-1 and TRBJ2-3; 9 bases map to TRBD2. The CDR3 spells CSAPTDGLATTDTQYF. CDR3 nucleotides: TGCAGTGCTCCTACAGACGGACTAGCGACCACAGATACGCAGTATTTT.